The 12 T cell receptor beta chains presented below share a single source sample, sequenced in a study of T-cell memory formation after mild COVID-19. One entry per CDR3 protein results from TCRdb running MiXCR on the 5' RACE reads. The sample consists of under 300,000 distinct CDR3 sequences, over 8.5% of them appearing once. The material sequenced was PBMCs or a T cell subset sorted from them (not recorded which). The receptors originated from a man aged 18 to 29 who had mild COVID-19 (a few samples of this study predate the infection). Cell type and time point are not known.

This clonotype was picked up many times. The chain has TRBV9 and TRBJ1-6, with no clear D. Looked up from germline, CDR1 is SGDLS and CDR2 is YYNGEE. The ends were cut back, 0 bases at V and 8 bases at J, with 6 bases in the middle. CDR3 length: 13 residues. This CDR3 is CASSVARDSPLHF. The CDR3 nucleotides read TGTGCCAGCAGCGTAGCTAGGGATTCACCCCTCCACTTT.

This clonotype has more than one count but fewer than ten. This chain uses TRBV6-5 with TRBJ2-1; TRBD1 matches 8 bases. The CDR3 length is 15 residues. The germline V gene has CDR1 MNHEY and CDR2 SVGAGI. J lost 7 bases, V lost 6 bases, and 11 bases had no gene match. The CDR3 here is CASRALTGGNNEQFF. The CDR3 DNA follows: TGTGCCAGCAGAGCCCTAACAGGGGGAAATAATGAGCAGTTCTTC.

This chain connects TRBV18 to TRBJ1-1; no clear D. This CDR3 contains 15 residues. Germline V gene data show CDR1 as KGHSH and CDR2 as LQKENI. V was pared by 2 bases and J by 3 bases, with 13 bases between. The CDR3 nucleotides read TGTGCCAGCTCACCAATGCCGGACTCAGACACTGAAGCTTTCTTT. Amino acid sequence: CASSPMPDSDTEAFF.

V and J are TRBV30 and TRBJ2-1; D is possibly TRBD1 (6 bases). CDR3 length: 15 amino acids. The V end was cut by 5 bases, the J end by 9 bases, with 23 bases between. Germline V gene data show CDR1 as GTSNPN and CDR2 as SVGIG (reference sequence). The DNA for the CDR3 is TGTGCCTGGCAACCGGGACATATACGATCGGGTGAGCAGTTCTTC. As protein: CAWQPGHIRSGEQFF.

This clonotype appeared a few times. This chain joins TRBV4-1 and TRBJ2-2; weak D call: TRBD1 (6 bases). The germline CDR1 and CDR2 sequences are MGHRA and YSYEKL. The CDR3 extends over 17 amino acids. V was trimmed by 8 bases and J by 5 bases, leaving 24 bases between them. This CDR3 reads CASHSLPRGPRTGELFF. Here the CDR3 DNA reads TGCGCCAGCCACTCCCTACCCAGGGGCCCGAGGACCGGGGAGCTGTTTTTT.

The genes are TRBV6-5 and TRBJ1-1, with D tentatively TRBD1 (6 bases). CDR3 size: 15 residues. The germline V and J ends were trimmed by 6 bases and 5 bases, with 19 bases remaining between them. The germline gives CDR1 MNHEY, CDR2 SVGAGI. The CDR3 loop reads CASRTLTGRGTEAFF. The CDR3 nucleotides are TGTGCCAGCAGGACTCTAACAGGGAGGGGAACTGAAGCTTTCTTT.

This clonotype was observed a few times. V usage is TRBV19 and J usage is TRBJ1-1; no definite D call. There are 11 residues in the CDR3. Trimming removed 5 bases at V and 6 bases at J, with 7 bases between. Germline loops: CDR1 LNHDA, CDR2 SQIVND (reference sequence). The CDR3 DNA reads as TGTGCCAGTAGTTTTAGCGCTGAAGCTTTCTTT. Amino acid sequence: CASSFSAEAFF.

This clonotype was seen more than once but under ten times. The CDR3: CAISANGNTEAFF. For the CDR3, the DNA is TGTGCCATCAGTGCCAACGGGAACACTGAAGCTTTCTTT. The rearrangement links TRBV10-3 to TRBJ1-1; D remains unclear. V lost 4 bases, J lost 1 base, and 7 bases lay in between. The germline gives CDR1 ENHRY, CDR2 SYGVKD. CDR3 length: 13 residues.

The CDR3 DNA reads as TGTGCCAGCAGACACCAGCCTCCGACAAGGGATAGCAATCAGCCCCAGCATTTT. It codes for CASRHQPPTRDSNQPQHF. V usage is TRBV27 and J usage is TRBJ1-5; D gene uncertain. CDR1 is MNHEY and CDR2 is SMNVEV in the germline V gene (reference sequence). The CDR3 totals 18 residues. V was trimmed by 6 bases and J by 0 bases, leaving 21 bases between them.

In this sample, this clonotype turned up a few times. This sequence joins TRBV20-1 and TRBJ1-2; TRBD1 is a possible D gene (5 bases). Looked up from germline, CDR1 is DFQATT and CDR2 is SNEGSKA (reference sequence). CDR3 length: 14 residues. Trimming stripped 0 bases from V and 1 base from J, with 9 bases between. CDR3 sequence reads: CSARDRQYNYGYTF. CDR3 sequence (DNA): TGCAGTGCTAGAGATAGACAGTATAACTATGGCTACACCTTC.

The chain links TRBV4-1 to TRBJ1-6, with 9 bases identical to TRBD1. The CDR3 length is 15 residues. From germline, CDR1 is MGHRA and CDR2 YSYEKL. Losses at the gene ends were 2 bases for V and 10 bases for J; bases not matched to a gene: 6. DNA for the CDR3: TGCGCCAGCAGCCAACCGGGACAGGGTGGATCACCCCTCCACTTT. It is translated as CASSQPGQGGSPLHF.

At least ten counts were recorded for this clonotype. The gene calls are TRBV25-1 and TRBJ1-5; D is undetermined. The V end lost 2 bases, the J end lost 0 bases, and 11 bases lay between the germline ends. The CDR3 has 16 residues. The germline V gene has CDR1 MGHDK and CDR2 SYGVNS. The CDR3 spells CASSETASLSNQPQHF. The CDR3 DNA reads as TGTGCCAGCAGTGAAACAGCCAGTCTTAGCAATCAGCCCCAGCATTTT. Filled out from reference TRBV25-1 and TRBJ1-5, the complete variable domain reads EADIYQTPRYLVIGTGKKITLECSQTMGHDKMYWYQQDPGMELHLIHYSYGVNSTEKGDLSSESTVSRIRTEHFPLTLESARPSHTSQYLCASSETASLSNQPQHFGDGTRLSIL.